Listed below are T cell receptor beta chains from one sample, sequenced in a study of vaccination and CD4 T cells after COVID-19. TCRdb re-called the PCR reads with MiXCR, one entry per CDR3 protein. This table holds just under 20,000 distinct CDR3 sequences, around 40% found once. No antigen has been assigned to these receptors. Sequencing was performed on CD4+ T cells from blood, cultured in vitro, taken before SARS-CoV-2 vaccination. These receptor sequences come from a human donor who received a COVID-19 vaccine. Each CDR3 is given with its conserved first and last residue. The D gene is left open where the match is weak. Size is omitted from some rows. Given values are once, few, many or a class for expanded clones.

DNA: TGTGCCAGCAGCCTAGGTGGGGTGGGTGGCTACACCTTC
CDR3: CASSLGGVGGYTF
D: -
V: TRBV7-2
size: -
J: TRBJ1-2

DNA: TGCAGTGCCCAAATCCGGGACAGGCATGCCCAGCATTTT
CDR3: CSAQIRDRHAQHF
D: TRBD1
V: TRBV20-1
size: -
J: TRBJ1-5

DNA: TGTGCCAGCAGTGCGTCCGGGACTCAGAATCAGCCCCAGCATTTT
CDR3: CASSASGTQNQPQHF
D: -
V: TRBV12-3/TRBV12-4
size: -
J: TRBJ1-5

DNA: TGTGCCAGCAGCTTAGCGTGGAAAAGGGAGCTGTCCGGGGAGCTGTTTTTT
CDR3: CASSLAWKRELSGELFF
D: -
V: TRBV7-9
size: -
J: TRBJ2-2

DNA: TGTGCCAGCTCACAGGGAGCGAACACTGAAGCTTTCTTT
CDR3: CASSQGANTEAFF
D: -
V: TRBV18
size: -
J: TRBJ1-1

DNA: TGTGCCAGCAGCATCCAGACAGGGAAAGGAACTGAAGCTTTCTTT
CDR3: CASSIQTGKGTEAFF
D: TRBD1
V: TRBV11-3
size: -
J: TRBJ1-1

DNA: TGTGCCAGCAGCGCAGGGACTAGCGGGGCCTACGAGCAGTACTTC
CDR3: CASSAGTSGAYEQYF
D: TRBD2
V: TRBV9
size: -
J: TRBJ2-7

DNA: TGTGCCACCTCAAGGGGGCGGAATGAGCAGTTCTTC
CDR3: CATSRGRNEQFF
D: TRBD1
V: TRBV12-3/TRBV12-4
size: -
J: TRBJ2-1

DNA: TGTGCCAGCAGTGAAGGGCAGGGGATGAACACTGAAGCTTTCTTT
CDR3: CASSEGQGMNTEAFF
D: -
V: TRBV6-1
size: few
J: TRBJ1-1

DNA: TGTGCCAGCAGTGAGGGACAGGTAAATCAGCCCCAGCATTTT
CDR3: CASSEGQVNQPQHF
D: TRBD1
V: TRBV6-1
size: few
J: TRBJ1-5

DNA: TGTGCCAGCAGTCCCACTAGCTTAAATGAGCAGTTCTTC
CDR3: CASSPTSLNEQFF
D: -
V: TRBV12-3/TRBV12-4
size: once
J: TRBJ2-1

DNA: TGCAGTGCTACTCCCCCTCGGGGGGGCAGGGAGCAGTTCTTC
CDR3: CSATPPRGGREQFF
D: TRBD2
V: TRBV20-1
size: -
J: TRBJ2-1

DNA: TGTGCCAGCAGCGTAGTAATTGGGGACGCGGAGAACACTGAAGCTTTCTTT
CDR3: CASSVVIGDAENTEAFF
D: -
V: TRBV9
size: -
J: TRBJ1-1

DNA: TGTGCCAGCAGCTTACGGACAGGGGGTTCGAGCTCCTACAATGAGCAGTTCTTC
CDR3: CASSLRTGGSSSYNEQFF
D: TRBD1
V: TRBV7-9
size: -
J: TRBJ2-1

DNA: TGTGCCAGCAGTCCAAGACAGGGTGGGGGCTACACCTTC
CDR3: CASSPRQGGGYTF
D: TRBD1
V: TRBV12-3/TRBV12-4
size: -
J: TRBJ1-2

DNA: TGCAGTGCTGCGCCCGGGGACAGGGGAGCTTTCTTT
CDR3: CSAAPGDRGAFF
D: TRBD1
V: TRBV20-1
size: once
J: TRBJ1-1

DNA: TGTGCCAGCAGTGAAGCCTCTCGAAACACCATATATTTT
CDR3: CASSEASRNTIYF
D: -
V: TRBV2
size: -
J: TRBJ1-3

DNA: TGTGCCAGTAGTATGGCGGGACTAGGCTCCTACAATGAGCAGTTCTTC
CDR3: CASSMAGLGSYNEQFF
D: TRBD2
V: TRBV19
size: -
J: TRBJ2-1

DNA: TGTGCCAGTAGTCGGGGTTACGGCTACACCTTC
CDR3: CASSRGYGYTF
D: -
V: TRBV19
size: -
J: TRBJ1-2

DNA: TGTGCCAGTAGTTCCGTGACAGCTAGCAATCAGCCCCAGCATTTT
CDR3: CASSSVTASNQPQHF
D: -
V: TRBV19
size: -
J: TRBJ1-5

DNA: TGCAGTGCCGACAGGGAGGGGACCGGGGAGCTGTTTTTT
CDR3: CSADREGTGELFF
D: -
V: TRBV20-1
size: once
J: TRBJ2-2

DNA: TGTGCCAGCAGTTTGAGCAGGGCGAGATGGTCACCCCTCCACTTT
CDR3: CASSLSRARWSPLHF
D: -
V: TRBV27
size: few
J: TRBJ1-6

DNA: TGTGCCAGCAGCCACCCGGGGGACCCACCTTACAATGAGCAGTTCTTC
CDR3: CASSHPGDPPYNEQFF
D: -
V: TRBV7-9
size: -
J: TRBJ2-1

DNA: TGTGCCAGCAGCCCCGACAGGGGGGACAATGAGCAGTTCTTC
CDR3: CASSPDRGDNEQFF
D: TRBD1
V: TRBV5-4
size: -
J: TRBJ2-1

DNA: TGTGCCAGCAGTTCGGGAAATTCACCCCTCCACTTT
CDR3: CASSSGNSPLHF
D: -
V: TRBV12-3/TRBV12-4
size: few
J: TRBJ1-6

DNA: TGTGCCACCAGCAGGGACAGGGTGGCTTTCTTT
CDR3: CATSRDRVAFF
D: TRBD1
V: TRBV15
size: -
J: TRBJ1-1

DNA: TGTGCCAGCACAGATCCGAGACTAGCAAAGTTCTTC
CDR3: CASTDPRLAKFF
D: TRBD2
V: TRBV7-2
size: -
J: TRBJ2-1

DNA: TGTGCCAGCAGGATGGACACGGGGACTGAAGCTTTCTTT
CDR3: CASRMDTGTEAFF
D: -
V: TRBV6-1
size: -
J: TRBJ1-1

DNA: TGTGCCAGCAGTCCAGACAGGGGGATGTCCTACGAGCAGTACTTC
CDR3: CASSPDRGMSYEQYF
D: TRBD1
V: TRBV12-3/TRBV12-4
size: -
J: TRBJ2-7

DNA: TGTGCCAGCAGCTCCCGGACGGGGAGGGGGACAGATACGCAGTATTTT
CDR3: CASSSRTGRGTDTQYF
D: -
V: TRBV7-2
size: few
J: TRBJ2-3

DNA: TGCGCCAGCAGTATCGACTTGGGACGATCCTACGAGCAGTACTTC
CDR3: CASSIDLGRSYEQYF
D: -
V: TRBV10-1
size: few
J: TRBJ2-7

DNA: TGCAGCGTTGAAACGGCAGGGCCCGCTTATGGCTACACCTTC
CDR3: CSVETAGPAYGYTF
D: -
V: TRBV29-1
size: -
J: TRBJ1-2

DNA: TGCGCCAGCAGTCTCGCCGGGAGGGGGCTGTCACCCCTCCACTTT
CDR3: CASSLAGRGLSPLHF
D: TRBD1
V: TRBV5-1
size: -
J: TRBJ1-6

DNA: TGCAGTGCTAGAGGGCCCATAGCGGGGGGCGGGACCGGGGAGCTGTTTTTT
CDR3: CSARGPIAGGGTGELFF
D: TRBD2
V: TRBV20-1
size: few
J: TRBJ2-2

DNA: TGTGCCAGCAGGACTAGCGGGGAAGGGGAGCTGTTTTTT
CDR3: CASRTSGEGELFF
D: TRBD2
V: TRBV6-4
size: few
J: TRBJ2-2

DNA: TGTGCCAGCAGTGAAGTCTTTAGGGAGAGTAATTCACCCCTCCACTTT
CDR3: CASSEVFRESNSPLHF
D: -
V: TRBV6-1
size: -
J: TRBJ1-6